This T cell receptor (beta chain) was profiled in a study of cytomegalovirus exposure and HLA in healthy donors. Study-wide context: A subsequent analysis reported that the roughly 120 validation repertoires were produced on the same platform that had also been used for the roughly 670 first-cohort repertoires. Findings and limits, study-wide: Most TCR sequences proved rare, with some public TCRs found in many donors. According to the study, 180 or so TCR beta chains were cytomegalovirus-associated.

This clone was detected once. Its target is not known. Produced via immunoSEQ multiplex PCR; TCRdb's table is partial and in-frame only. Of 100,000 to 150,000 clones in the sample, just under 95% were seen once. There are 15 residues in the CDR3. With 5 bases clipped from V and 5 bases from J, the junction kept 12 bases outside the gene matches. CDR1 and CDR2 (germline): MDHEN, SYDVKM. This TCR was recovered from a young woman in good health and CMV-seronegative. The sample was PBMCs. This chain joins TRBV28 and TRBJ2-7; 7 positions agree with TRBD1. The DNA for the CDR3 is TGTGCCAGCAGTACAATCCGACAGGGAATCAACGAGCAGTACTTC. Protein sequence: CASSTIRQGINEQYF. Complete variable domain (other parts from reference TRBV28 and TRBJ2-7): DVKVTQSSRYLVKRTGEKVFLECVQDMDHENMFWYRQDPGLGLRLIYFSYDVKMKEKGDIPEGYSVSREKKERFSLILESASTNQTSMYLCASSTIRQGINEQYFGPGTRLTVT.